This T cell receptor (beta chain) was sequenced for a study of T cell repertoires in cytomegalovirus infection. Overall study context: CMV infection together with matching HLA type was indicated by public TCR beta signatures. Points from the study as a whole: Dominant in the ex vivo response were TCR beta clonotypes restricted by HLA-C and specific for CMV. Identification of carriers of CMV plus the relevant HLA was performed using cumulative public TCR beta family frequency.

TCRdb used MiXCR to reprocess the reads, holding one entry per CDR3 protein. In the table there are 90,000 to 120,000 distinct CDR3 sequences, 23% of which are singletons. Trimming stripped 0 bases from V and 10 bases from J, with 10 bases between. The germline V gene encodes CDR1 SQVTM and CDR2 ANQGSEA. There are 11 residues in the CDR3. Details on this clonotype: Antigen: not known.

Sequenced sample: CD8+ T cells from PBMCs. The clonotype comes from a human donor in good health (CMV status not recorded). Some clones in this sample may be carry-over from other donors' samples. The V call is TRBV29-1, the J call TRBJ2-7; D not certain. The CDR3 reads CSVEEVKSQYF. The CDR3 nucleotides are TGCAGCGTTGAAGAGGTGAAGTCCCAGTACTTC.